The rows below give T cell receptor beta chains drawn from one sample of a study of cytomegalovirus exposure and HLA in healthy donors. Profiling relied on immunoSEQ multiplex PCR, and the TCRdb table lists in-frame clones only, not all of them. The table includes roughly 220,000 clones, about four fifths detected once. The sample consisted of PBMCs. These TCRs come from a man under 40 in good health and CMV-seronegative. Both conserved end residues are part of each CDR3. Each record gives: V gene, clone size, J gene, D gene, CDR3 protein, CDR3 DNA. The D gene is left open where the match is weak. Clone size appears in some rows only: once, few, many, or a class for an expanded clone.

V gene: TRBV19; clone size: NA; J gene: TRBJ1-5; D gene: TRBD1; CDR3 protein: CASSIDRGANQPQHF; CDR3 DNA: TGTGCCAGTAGTATAGACAGGGGGGCCAATCAGCCCCAGCATTTT
V gene: TRBV28; clone size: NA; J gene: TRBJ1-4; D gene: TRBD1; CDR3 protein: CASRDRVEVTNEKLFF; CDR3 DNA: TGTGCCAGCAGGGACAGGGTCGAAGTAACTAATGAAAAACTGTTTTTT
V gene: TRBV29-1; clone size: few; J gene: TRBJ2-1; D gene: TRBD2; CDR3 protein: CSVELTSGGDEQFF; CDR3 DNA: TGCAGCGTTGAGTTGACTAGCGGGGGCGATGAGCAGTTCTTC
V gene: TRBV19; clone size: few; J gene: TRBJ1-4; D gene: NA; CDR3 protein: CASSIRDWNEKLFF; CDR3 DNA: TGTGCCAGTAGTATCCGGGACTGGAATGAAAAACTGTTTTTT
V gene: TRBV14; clone size: NA; J gene: TRBJ2-2; D gene: NA; CDR3 protein: CASSQEVPVNTGELFF; CDR3 DNA: TGTGCCAGCAGCCAAGAAGTCCCAGTAAACACCGGGGAGCTGTTTTTT
V gene: TRBV7-9; clone size: NA; J gene: TRBJ2-2; D gene: TRBD1; CDR3 protein: CASSRGTGGRANTGELFF; CDR3 DNA: TGTGCCAGCAGCCGAGGGACAGGGGGCCGCGCGAACACCGGGGAGCTGTTTTTT
V gene: TRBV7-9; clone size: many; J gene: TRBJ2-3; D gene: NA; CDR3 protein: CASSLQGKGTDTQYF; CDR3 DNA: TGTGCCAGCAGCTTGCAGGGGAAAGGGACAGATACGCAGTATTTT
V gene: TRBV19; clone size: few; J gene: TRBJ2-3; D gene: TRBD1; CDR3 protein: CASSMLGQATDTQYF; CDR3 DNA: TGTGCCAGTAGTATGTTAGGACAGGCGACAGATACGCAGTATTTT
V gene: TRBV4-3; clone size: NA; J gene: TRBJ2-5; D gene: TRBD2; CDR3 protein: CASSQDKVAGGSAETQYF; CDR3 DNA: TGCGCCAGCAGCCAAGATAAGGTAGCGGGGGGTAGTGCGGAGACCCAGTACTTC
V gene: TRBV28; clone size: few; J gene: TRBJ2-3; D gene: TRBD2; CDR3 protein: CASSLYRPAGAPTDTQYF; CDR3 DNA: TGTGCCAGCAGTTTATATCGCCCAGCGGGGGCCCCCACAGATACGCAGTATTTT
V gene: TRBV5-1; clone size: NA; J gene: TRBJ2-1; D gene: TRBD2; CDR3 protein: CASSLLGLAGPNNEQFF; CDR3 DNA: TGCGCCAGCAGCCTTCTCGGGCTAGCGGGGCCTAACAATGAGCAGTTCTTC
V gene: TRBV6-5; clone size: NA; J gene: TRBJ1-6; D gene: NA; CDR3 protein: CASSFGRGRSAVVHF; CDR3 DNA: TGTGCCAGCAGTTTTGGGCGGGGGCGGTCGGCGGTCGTCCACTTT
V gene: TRBV28; clone size: few; J gene: TRBJ1-5; D gene: TRBD1; CDR3 protein: CASSTWDSPHGPQHF; CDR3 DNA: TGTGCCAGCAGCACCTGGGACAGCCCGCATGGGCCCCAGCATTTT
V gene: TRBV9; clone size: NA; J gene: TRBJ2-2; D gene: NA; CDR3 protein: CASSAPPGGIGELFF; CDR3 DNA: TGTGCCAGCAGCGCGCCCCCGGGGGGCATCGGGGAGCTGTTTTTT
V gene: TRBV5-4; clone size: NA; J gene: TRBJ1-1; D gene: NA; CDR3 protein: CASSPEGRGAFF; CDR3 DNA: TGTGCCAGCAGCCCTGAGGGACGGGGGGCTTTCTTT
V gene: TRBV6-5; clone size: NA; J gene: TRBJ1-2; D gene: NA; CDR3 protein: CASRTGDGYTF; CDR3 DNA: TGTGCCAGCAGAACAGGAGATGGCTACACCTTC
V gene: TRBV4-2; clone size: NA; J gene: TRBJ2-1; D gene: TRBD2; CDR3 protein: CASSQKSGLVMNEQFF; CDR3 DNA: TGTGCCAGCAGCCAAAAATCGGGACTAGTAATGAATGAGCAGTTCTTC
V gene: TRBV28; clone size: NA; J gene: TRBJ1-1; D gene: NA; CDR3 protein: CASSTVFNTEAFF; CDR3 DNA: TGTGCCAGCAGCACGGTTTTTAACACTGAAGCTTTCTTT
V gene: TRBV7-9; clone size: NA; J gene: TRBJ1-4; D gene: TRBD1; CDR3 protein: CASSLRQGVATNEKLFF; CDR3 DNA: TGTGCCAGCAGCTTACGACAGGGTGTCGCAACTAATGAAAAACTGTTTTTT
V gene: TRBV27; clone size: NA; J gene: TRBJ2-3; D gene: TRBD1; CDR3 protein: CASSLGQGSTDTQYF; CDR3 DNA: TGTGCCAGCAGTTTGGGACAGGGAAGCACAGATACGCAGTATTTT
V gene: TRBV27; clone size: few; J gene: TRBJ2-7; D gene: NA; CDR3 protein: CASSLDRSYEQYF; CDR3 DNA: TGTGCCAGCAGTTTAGACAGATCCTACGAGCAGTACTTC
V gene: TRBV9; clone size: NA; J gene: TRBJ1-2; D gene: NA; CDR3 protein: CASSVQLGGQGIFPYGYTF; CDR3 DNA: TGTGCCAGCAGCGTACAGTTGGGGGGGCAGGGGATTTTCCCCTATGGCTACACCTTC
V gene: TRBV6-6; clone size: few; J gene: TRBJ1-1; D gene: TRBD1; CDR3 protein: CASSSQGAPSEAFF; CDR3 DNA: TGTGCCAGCAGTTCACAGGGGGCGCCGTCTGAAGCTTTCTTT
V gene: TRBV11-3; clone size: NA; J gene: TRBJ2-7; D gene: TRBD1; CDR3 protein: CASSRTGGSYEQYF; CDR3 DNA: TGTGCCAGCAGCAGGACAGGGGGCTCCTACGAGCAGTACTTC
V gene: TRBV7-6; clone size: NA; J gene: TRBJ1-6; D gene: TRBD1; CDR3 protein: CASSLAPGGLKNSPLHF; CDR3 DNA: TGTGCCAGCAGCTTAGCCCCAGGGGGGTTAAAGAATTCACCCCTCCACTTT